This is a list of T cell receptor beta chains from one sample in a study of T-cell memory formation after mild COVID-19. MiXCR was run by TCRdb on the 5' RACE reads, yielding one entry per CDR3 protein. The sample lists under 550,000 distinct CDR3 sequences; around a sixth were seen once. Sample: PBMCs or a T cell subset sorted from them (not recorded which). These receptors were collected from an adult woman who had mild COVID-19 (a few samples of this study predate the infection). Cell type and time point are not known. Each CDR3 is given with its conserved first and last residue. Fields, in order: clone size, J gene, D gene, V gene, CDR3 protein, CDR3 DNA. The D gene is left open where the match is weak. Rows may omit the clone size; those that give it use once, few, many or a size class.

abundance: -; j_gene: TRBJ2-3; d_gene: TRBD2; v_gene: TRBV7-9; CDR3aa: CASSLGRGDTDTQYF; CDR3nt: TGTGCCAGCAGCTTGGGGCGGGGGGACACAGATACGCAGTATTTT
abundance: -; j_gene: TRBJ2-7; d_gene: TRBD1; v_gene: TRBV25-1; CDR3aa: CASPRDSPYEQYF; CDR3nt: TGTGCCAGCCCTCGGGACAGTCCCTACGAGCAGTACTTC
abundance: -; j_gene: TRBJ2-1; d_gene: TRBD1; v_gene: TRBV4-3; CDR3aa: CASSQETGGIFYNEQFF; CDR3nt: TGCGCCAGCAGCCAAGAGACAGGGGGGATTTTCTACAATGAGCAGTTCTTC
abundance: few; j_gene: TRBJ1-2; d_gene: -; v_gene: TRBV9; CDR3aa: CASSVAGLQGDYGYTF; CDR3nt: TGTGCCAGCAGCGTCGCGGGACTCCAGGGAGACTATGGCTACACCTTC
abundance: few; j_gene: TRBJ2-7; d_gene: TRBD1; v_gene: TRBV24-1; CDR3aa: CATSGDRGGAYEQYF; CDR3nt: TGTGCCACCAGTGGCGACAGGGGTGGTGCATACGAGCAGTACTTC
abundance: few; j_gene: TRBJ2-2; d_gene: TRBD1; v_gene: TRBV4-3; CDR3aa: CASSQDRTGNTGELFF; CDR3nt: TGCGCCAGCAGCCAAGACAGGACAGGGAACACCGGGGAGCTGTTTTTT
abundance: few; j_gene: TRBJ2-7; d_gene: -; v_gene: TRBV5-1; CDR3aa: CASSPLSEEQYF; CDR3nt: TGCGCCAGCAGCCCCCTCTCTGAAGAGCAGTACTTC
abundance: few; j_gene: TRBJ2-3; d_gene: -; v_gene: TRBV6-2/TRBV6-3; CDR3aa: CASSYSEGYTDTQYF; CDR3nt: TGTGCCAGCAGTTACTCGGAGGGATACACAGATACGCAGTATTTT
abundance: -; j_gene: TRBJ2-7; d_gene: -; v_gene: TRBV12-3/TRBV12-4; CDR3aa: CASRPSGLRDTYEQYF; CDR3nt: TGTGCCAGCAGGCCGTCCGGGCTACGGGACACCTACGAGCAGTACTTC
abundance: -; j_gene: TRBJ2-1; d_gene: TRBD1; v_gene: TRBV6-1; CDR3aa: CASSEYGTELYNEQFF; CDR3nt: TGTGCCAGCAGTGAATACGGGACAGAACTCTACAATGAGCAGTTCTTC
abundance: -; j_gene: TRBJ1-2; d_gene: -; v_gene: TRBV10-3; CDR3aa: CAISEKGFNYGYTF; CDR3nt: TGTGCCATCAGTGAAAAGGGGTTTAACTATGGCTACACCTTC
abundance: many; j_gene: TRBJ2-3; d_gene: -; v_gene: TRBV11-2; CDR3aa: CASRNEGLTDTQYF; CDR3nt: TGTGCCAGCAGGAACGAAGGGCTCACAGATACGCAGTATTTT
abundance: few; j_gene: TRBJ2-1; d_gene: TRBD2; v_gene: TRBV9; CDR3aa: CASSPGGLAGGGLNEQFF; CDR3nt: TGTGCCAGCAGCCCCGGAGGACTAGCGGGAGGGGGGCTCAATGAGCAGTTCTTC
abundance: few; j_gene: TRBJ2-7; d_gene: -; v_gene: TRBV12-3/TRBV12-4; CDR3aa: CASSLRALGRLGLEQYF; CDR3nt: TGTGCCAGCAGTTTAAGGGCGTTGGGACGGTTGGGACTCGAGCAGTACTTC
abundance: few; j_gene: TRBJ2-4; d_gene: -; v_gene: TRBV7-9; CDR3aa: CASSLAGRAKNIQYF; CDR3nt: TGTGCCAGCAGCTTAGCGGGCAGAGCCAAAAACATTCAGTACTTC
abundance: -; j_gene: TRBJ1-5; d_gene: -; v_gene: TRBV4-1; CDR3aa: CASSQLVNQPQHF; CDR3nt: TGCGCCAGCAGCCAATTAGTCAATCAGCCCCAGCATTTT